This T cell receptor beta chain is from a study of T cells in narcolepsy (dated by TCRdb to 2016 to 2019). A note on the overall study: Healthy control donors were enrolled in the study alongside patients who had narcolepsy type 1 or type 2 (NT1, NT2). To look for autoreactive T cells in narcolepsy patients that target self-antigens of hypocretin neurons (hypocretin, TRIB2), the study used TCR Vbeta sequencing to follow clonotypes in blood and CSF. Points the paper makes about the study in general: Autoreactive clonotypes were reported to be detected serially in the blood of the same patients and of different patients, but not in the blood of healthy controls. Plots comparing CSF and blood CD4+ T cell clonotypes from the same patient highlighted HCRT-specific and TRIB2-specific autoreactive clonotypes. Some blood memory CD4+ repertoires from patients and controls contained no sequences matching autoreactive T cell clones. Patients and controls had similar numbers of sequenced blood memory CD4+ clonotypes, with averages of about 39,494 in patients and over 30,000 in controls.

The CDR3 numbers 13 residues from cysteine through phenylalanine. Just the 39-base CDR3 DNA is kept, in frame starting at base 1. V loses 0 bases of germline sequence and J loses 6 bases, and the interval between the two ends is 6 bases. From a lookup of the germline V gene, CDR1 and CDR2 are SGHDT and YYEEEE. Comment on this clone: Its antigen is not yet known. No per-base quality is available; no much larger clone lies one base away.

Libraries were made using the immunoSEQ multiplex PCR assay. In its TCRdb copy, this immuneACCESS table keeps in-frame sequences only and misses some clones. Where compared with another copy, unresolved V genes explain less than half of these, and the others have no known cause. For this sample the table gives 27,000 or so clones, of which around 78% were detected only once. The top ten constitute around 3.7% of the sample. For TCR Vbeta sequencing, memory CD4+ T cells were sorted ex vivo from the peripheral blood of narcolepsy patients and healthy controls. The sequenced material came from CD45RA- memory CD4+ T cells from PBMCs. The meaning of the sample's cell subset or site label: memory T cells sorted ex vivo from peripheral blood. This chain joins TRBV5-6 to TRBJ2-2, with TRBD2 perhaps the D gene, on 6 matching bases. The clonotype was recovered from a human donor with narcolepsy. The CDR3 is CASSLGGAGELFF. The bases are TGTGCCAGCAGCTTGGGGGGGGCCGGGGAGCTGTTTTTT.